Each of the 30 T cell receptor beta chains below was sequenced from the same sample in a study of Graves' ophthalmopathy and Graves' hyperthyroidism. Amplified TCR beta CDR3 regions were obtained using RNA transcripts as template. Second-round multiplex PCR came after first-round RT-PCR with HTBI primers. TCRdb re-derived calls from the multiplex PCR reads in MiXCR, one entry per CDR3 protein. Altogether about 1.1 million distinct CDR3 sequences are present, about two fifths being singletons, with the ten largest covering around 10%. Specimen: peripheral blood or thyroid tissue (not recorded which). Every receptor here comes from an adult man with Graves' hyperthyroidism.

The chain combines TRBV7-6 with TRBJ1-5, with a possible D match to TRBD1 (5 bases). This CDR3 is 14 amino acids long. Between the trimmed V and J ends, which lost 3 bases and 11 bases, there was a span of 17 bases. Germline V gene sequence: CDR1 SGHVS, CDR2 FNYEAQ. Here the CDR3 reads CASSLWQGSETQHF. DNA of the CDR3: TGTGCCAGCAGCTTGTGGCAGGGTAGTGAGACCCAGCATTTT.

The CDR3 here is CASSVWAQGQGQETQYF. The CDR3 region has the DNA TGTGCCAGCAGCGTTTGGGCCCAGGGACAGGGACAAGAGACCCAGTACTTC. The V and J genes are TRBV7-8 and TRBJ2-5; the match to TRBD1 covers 9 bases. The CDR3 runs to 17 residues. Looked up from germline, CDR1 is SGHVS and CDR2 is FQNEAQ. V was clipped by 5 bases and J by 2 bases; unmatched bases: 12.

This clonotype has at least ten counts. The rearrangement joins TRBV2 to TRBJ1-4, with D perhaps matching TRBD1 (6 bases). This CDR3 comprises 14 residues. Trimming left V 7 bases short and J 0 bases short, with 9 bases between. Germline lookup yields CDR1 SNHLY and CDR2 FYNNEI. The CDR3 here is CASIRQATNEKLFF. The CDR3 nucleotides read TGTGCCAGCATCCGACAGGCAACTAATGAAAAACTGTTTTTT.

V usage is TRBV6-5 and J usage is TRBJ1-5, with D tentatively TRBD1 (6 bases). CDR1 and CDR2 (germline): MNHEY, SVGAGI. The CDR3 extends over 14 amino acids. V shed 10 bases and J shed 1 base, with 14 bases lying between them. The CDR3 nucleotides are TGTGCCACCCGCCCGCAGGGGAGCAATCAGCCCCAGCATTTT. Its translation: CATRPQGSNQPQHF.

This clonotype was detected ten times or more. This sequence joins TRBV20-1 and TRBJ1-4; 7 bases fit TRBD1. J lost 4 bases, V lost 5 bases, and 4 bases had no gene match. The germline gives CDR1 DFQATT, CDR2 SNEGSKA (reference sequence). The CDR3 contains 13 residues. CDR3 sequence reads: CSALDRRNEKLFF. CDR3 DNA: TGCAGTGCTTTGGACAGGCGTAATGAAAAACTGTTTTTT.

This chain uses TRBV15 with TRBJ1-1, with D possibly TRBD1 on 6 matching bases. Germline V gene data show CDR1 as LNHNV and CDR2 as YYDKDF (reference sequence). Between the trimmed V and J ends, which lost 10 bases and 3 bases, there was a span of 12 bases. The CDR3 has 12 residues. CDR3 in amino acids: CASTEGDTEAFF. CDR3 nucleotides: TGTGCCAGCACGGAGGGGGACACTGAAGCTTTCTTT.

This clonotype was counted only a few times. This chain connects TRBV29-1 to TRBJ2-2, with D hard to call. Germline V lookup: CDR1 SQVTM, CDR2 ANQGSEA. The CDR3 totals 10 residues. V was pared by 5 bases and J by 6 bases, with 4 bases between. CDR3: CSVRPGELFF. The CDR3 nucleotides are TGCAGCGTTCGTCCCGGGGAGCTGTTTTTT.

The chain combines TRBV7-9 with TRBJ1-5; D not resolved. Germline loops: CDR1 SEHNR, CDR2 FQNEAQ (reference sequence). Trimming stripped 4 bases from V and 0 bases from J, with 7 bases between. The CDR3 loop spans 14 amino acids. The DNA of the CDR3 is TGTGCCAGCAGCTCCGGGCATAGCAATCAGCCCCAGCATTTT. Its translation is CASSSGHSNQPQHF.

In its sample, this clonotype was seen a few times. The rearrangement joins TRBV28 to TRBJ1-2, with TRBD1 identical over 7 bases. The CDR3 contains 12 residues. Looked up from germline, CDR1 is MDHEN and CDR2 is SYDVKM. The ends lost 5 bases at V and 8 bases at J; junction bases unmatched: 5. CDR3 sequence: CASSMDRTGYTF. The CDR3 DNA reads as TGTGCCAGCAGTATGGACAGGACGGGCTACACCTTC.

This clonotype was recorded many times. V gene TRBV20-1 combines with J gene TRBJ1-1; D is unresolved. Germline lookup yields CDR1 DFQATT and CDR2 SNEGSKA (reference sequence). Trimming took 0 bases from V and 6 from J, leaving 11 bases between them. This CDR3 contains 13 residues. Here the CDR3 reads CSARDWTRAEAFF. The CDR3 DNA reads as TGCAGTGCTAGAGACTGGACCCGGGCTGAAGCTTTCTTT.

This clonotype was seen many times. The chain combines TRBV25-1 with TRBJ1-2; D not certain. The V gene's germline CDR1 is MGHDK and CDR2 SYGVNS. This CDR3 has 16 residues. The ends were cut back, 1 base at V and 1 base at J, with 13 bases in the middle. The CDR3 spells CASSESIGQLNYGYTF. DNA of the CDR3: TGTGCCAGCAGTGAATCGATAGGGCAGCTTAACTATGGCTACACCTTC.

In this sample, this clonotype turned up many times. The chain combines TRBV2 with TRBJ2-2; 7 bases are a match to TRBD1. The CDR3 covers 14 residues. J lost 7 bases, V lost 8 bases, and 10 bases had no gene match. Germline CDR1 SNHLY, CDR2 FYNNEI. The CDR3 DNA reads as TGTGCCAGCCTACCGACAGGGTGGAGCGGGGAGCTGTTTTTT. The encoded protein is CASLPTGWSGELFF.

V is TRBV6-1 and J is TRBJ1-6, with 10 bases that match TRBD1. This CDR3 has 15 amino acids. V was pared by 1 base and J by 10 bases, with 4 bases of the junction left unmatched. Germline values: CDR1 MNHNS, CDR2 SASEGT. CDR3 DNA sequence: TGTGCCAGCAGTGAAGGTGGACAGGGGGAATCACCCCTCCACTTT. This encodes CASSEGGQGESPLHF.

In this sample, this clonotype turned up a few times. The genes are TRBV7-2 and TRBJ1-5; D perhaps matches TRBD1 (5 bases). CDR3 length: 13 amino acids. V was pared by 5 bases and J by 6 bases, with 11 bases between. Per germline, CDR1 SGHTA and CDR2 FQGNSA. CDR3 residues: CASSPVGGQPQHF. In DNA, the CDR3 is TGTGCCAGCAGCCCAGTCGGGGGTCAGCCCCAGCATTTT.

The genes are TRBV6-5 and TRBJ2-2, with D perhaps TRBD1 or TRBD2 (5 bases each). Trimming stripped 0 bases from V and 6 bases from J, with 8 bases between. The CDR3 spans 14 residues. Germline CDR1 reads MNHEY; CDR2 reads SVGAGI. CDR3 amino acids: CASSYSGVAGELFF. DNA for the CDR3: TGTGCCAGCAGTTACTCGGGGGTAGCCGGGGAGCTGTTTTTT.

This clonotype was detected ten times or more. The chain links TRBV4-3 to TRBJ1-1; D perhaps matches TRBD1 (5 bases). CDR3 length: 13 residues. In germline, CDR1 is LGHNA, CDR2 YSLEER. Trimming removed 0 bases at V and 10 bases at J, with 12 bases between. CDR3 sequence: CASSQDAGHGAFF. CDR3 DNA: TGCGCCAGCAGCCAAGATGCGGGGCATGGAGCTTTCTTT.

Worth noting for this clonotype: Possible read error: a much larger clone is one base away. The chain has TRBV7-2 and TRBJ1-4; the match to TRBD1 covers 8 bases. Looked up from germline, CDR1 is SGHTA and CDR2 is FQGNSA. The CDR3 runs 15 residues. CDR3 sequence (DNA): TGTGCCAGCAGGTTTGACAGGGGAAGAAATGAAGAACTGTTTTTT. Residues: CASRFDRGRNEELFF.

At least ten counts were recorded for this clonotype. The chain employs TRBV7-9 and TRBJ2-5; D is perhaps TRBD1 (6 bases). Trimming pared 5 bases from V and 1 base from J, leaving 11 bases between. Germline V lookup: CDR1 SEHNR, CDR2 FQNEAQ (reference sequence). The CDR3 covers 14 residues. CDR3 DNA: TGTGCCAGCAGCACCCGGACAGTCCAAGAGACCCAGTACTTC. Encoded protein: CASSTRTVQETQYF.

This clonotype has just one count. The rearrangement uses TRBV4-1 and TRBJ1-4; 10 bases agree with TRBD1. CDR1 and CDR2 from the germline V gene are MGHRA and YSYEKL. The CDR3 extends over 16 amino acids. J gave up 10 bases and V 3 bases, and 11 bases lay outside the gene matches. DNA for the CDR3: TGCGCCAGCAGCCACGGAAGGACAGGGGGGTCGGGAAAACTGTTTTTT. Its translation: CASSHGRTGGSGKLFF.

This clonotype was observed at least ten times. V usage is TRBV5-8 and J usage is TRBJ1-2; D possibly corresponds to TRBD1 (5 bases). This CDR3 contains 15 residues. V lost 4 bases to trimming and J lost 2 bases, with 15 bases between them. Germline CDR1 is SGHTS and CDR2 is YDEGEE. The CDR3 nucleotides are TGTGCCAGCAGCCTTGGGGGAGGAGCGAACTATGGCTACACCTTC. Amino acids: CASSLGGGANYGYTF.

This clonotype was counted a single time. V gene TRBV25-1 combines with J gene TRBJ2-2; possibly TRBD2 for D (7 bases). The CDR3 runs to 17 residues. Trimming removed 4 bases at V and 4 bases at J, with 19 bases between. Per the germline V gene, CDR1 is MGHDK and CDR2 is SYGVNS. The CDR3 bases are TGTGCCAGCAGTGGAGGGGGGGCAGTAAGTCGCACCGGGGAGCTGTTTTTT. Its translation: CASSGGGAVSRTGELFF.

With regard to this clonotype: A much more abundant neighbour one base away suggests this may be a read error. This chain uses TRBV7-2 with TRBJ1-1, with D uncertain. Trimming removed 6 bases at V and 5 bases at J, with 22 bases between. Germline V gene lookup returns CDR1 SGHTA and CDR2 FQGNSA. The CDR3 extends over 16 amino acids. In DNA, the CDR3 is TGTGCCAGCAGACTTCTTGGGGTCGGGGTTCCTACTGAAGCTTTCTTT. Translated: CASRLLGVGVPTEAFF.

This clonotype was observed once. A read error may produce the germline difference seen at one junction end. The rearrangement joins TRBV12-3 or TRBV12-4 to TRBJ2-7; TRBD2 might be the D (6 bases). The CDR3 runs 14 residues. In nucleotides, the CDR3 is TGTGTCAGCAGGAGGGGCGGAGTGGGCTACGAGCAGTACTTC. Translation gives CVSRRGGVGYEQYF.

On this clonotype: One junction end disagrees with the germline gene, perhaps due to a read error. The rearrangement links TRBV15 to TRBJ2-7, with 7 bases identical to TRBD1. The CDR3 runs 18 residues. In germline, CDR1 is LNHNV, CDR2 YYDKDF (reference sequence). This chain's CDR3 is CATSRDKPGQRFTGELYF. In DNA form, the CDR3 reads TGTGCCACCAGCAGAGATAAACCGGGACAGCGGTTTACCGGGGAGCTGTACTTC.

This chain links TRBV15 with TRBJ1-2, with D possibly TRBD1 on 6 matching bases. V was cut by 5 bases and J by 7 bases, with 17 bases left in between. The CDR3 contains 14 residues. In germline, CDR1 is LNHNV, CDR2 YYDKDF (reference sequence). As DNA, the CDR3 is TGTGCCACCAGCCCAGGTCGAACAGGGAGTGGCTACACCTTC. Protein sequence: CATSPGRTGSGYTF.

This chain connects TRBV5-5 to TRBJ1-3; D uncertain. The CDR3 has 15 residues. In germline, CDR1 is SGHKS, CDR2 YYEKEE (reference sequence). V dropped 4 bases and J dropped 2 bases, with 13 bases sitting between them. The CDR3 DNA is TGTGCCAGCAGCCTCGGGGTGGGCGCTGGAAACACCATATATTTT. This gives the protein CASSLGVGAGNTIYF.

For this clonotype: With a much larger clone just one base away, this may be a read error. The chain uses TRBV7-8 and TRBJ1-2; a weak D match, TRBD1 (6 bases). The germline gives CDR1 SGHVS, CDR2 FQNEAQ. The CDR3 contains 16 residues. The CDR3 sequence is CASSSNGGFGGYGYIF. In nucleotides, the CDR3 is TGTGCCAGCAGCTCAAATGGTGGTTTTGGGGGCTATGGCTACATCTTC.

In regard to this clonotype: This may be a read error: a much more frequent sequence differs by one nucleotide. The chain combines TRBV7-2 with TRBJ1-2, with D unclear. Germline V gene lookup returns CDR1 SGHTA and CDR2 FQGNSA. V dropped 8 bases and J dropped 7 bases, with 17 bases sitting between them. This CDR3 contains 13 residues. CDR3 DNA sequence: TGTGCCAGCGAGCCCTCCCCCCTCTGTGGCTACACCTTC. Its protein product is CASEPSPLCGYTF.

The DNA for the CDR3 is TGTGCCAGCGTTGAATGGGGACAAGAGACCCAGTACTTC. Amino acids: CASVEWGQETQYF. This chain connects TRBV2 to TRBJ2-5; D gene unclear. The length of the CDR3 is 13 residues. The germline gives CDR1 SNHLY, CDR2 FYNNEI. V was shortened by 8 bases and J by 2 bases, with 12 bases between the two germline ends.

The rearrangement links TRBV25-1 to TRBJ2-5; 9 bases line up with TRBD1. V trimming: 5 bases; J trimming: 4 bases; junction bases outside the gene matches: 17. Germline values: CDR1 MGHDK, CDR2 SYGVNS. CDR3 length: 18 amino acids. The CDR3 nucleotides are TGTGCCAGCAGTTTATACAAAATTCGGGCGGGACAGGGAGAGACCCAGTACTTC. Translated: CASSLYKIRAGQGETQYF.